The clone carrying this T cell receptor (beta chain) was detected ten times or more. This sample was taken from a study of neurological immune-mediated disorders. A single record per CDR3 protein comes from TCRdb applying MiXCR to the 5' RACE reads. The table shows 20,000 to 25,000 distinct CDR3 sequences, with 13% occurring only once. V shed 0 bases and J 3 bases; nucleotides not matched to a gene: 3. CDR1 is MNHNS, CDR2 SASEGT, per germline. The CDR3 spans 15 residues. The time point is: technical triplicate 1. The chain is built from TRBV6-1 and TRBJ2-3, with TRBD2 matching 7 bases. Sample: CD4+ T cells from blood. The TCR comes from a female donor with HTLV-1-associated myelopathy (HAM/TSP). CDR3 amino acids: CASSEAVGLTDTQYF. The CDR3 DNA reads as TGTGCCAGCAGTGAAGCGGTGGGACTAACAGATACGCAGTATTTT.